This entry features one T cell receptor beta chain sequence. The target antigen is unknown. Unique molecular identifiers featured in how the TCRbeta library was prepared. In TCRdb, the PCR reads were re-called with MiXCR into one record per CDR3 protein. The repertoire holds 580,000 or so distinct CDR3 sequences, more than 20% seen once, with around 14% in the top ten. The data derive from a study of T-cell reconstitution after alpha-beta-depleted transplantation in children. General study findings and limits: T cells produced anew were the main source of T-cell counts and diversity one year after transplant. The study reportedly traced alpha-beta T cells about two months after transplant to several hundred expanded graft clones. Certain patients had high TCRbeta diversity at day 60, and it came from recipient T cells and thymic progenitors that survived.

The sequences come from PBMCs, mostly from graft donor cells, collected 360 days after TCRalphabeta/CD19-depleted stem cell transplant. This receptor was identified in a boy in the first two years of life who had a stem cell transplant for acute myeloid leukemia, so the T cells may come from the graft donor.

The CDR3 loop reads CASSDRDRAGNTIYF. CDR3 DNA: TGTGCCAGCAGCGACCGGGACAGGGCTGGAAACACCATATATTTT. This chain joins TRBV7-2 and TRBJ1-3; 9 bases align to TRBD1. The CDR3 covers 15 residues. CDR1 and CDR2 (germline): SGHTA, FQGNSA. With 5 bases clipped from V and 2 bases from J, the junction kept 4 bases outside the gene matches.